The TCR beta chain under discussion was sequenced for a study of shared clonotypes between healthy human individuals. Terminally differentiated effector memory CD45RA+ cells were excluded by CCR7 positive selection of CD45RO-negative cells. Adults of Caucasian background living in Nashville, Tennessee made up all donors. In this sample, this clone turned up once. Sequencing used immunoSEQ multiplex PCR; TCRdb keeps in-frame clones, though not all of them. The sample consists of about 2,200,000 clones, around 93% of them appearing once. The specimen sequenced was naive CD8+ T cells from PBMCs. The origin of this receptor is a man aged 18 to 30 in good health. Some clones in this sample may be carry-over from other donors' samples.

In DNA form, the CDR3 reads TGTGCCAGCAGCTTTCTGGGGGAGCAGTACTTC. This gives the protein CASSFLGEQYF. J is TRBJ2-7 and V is TRBV7-9; D unclear. The germline gives CDR1 SEHNR, CDR2 FQNEAQ (reference sequence). This CDR3 has 11 residues. The germline V and J ends were trimmed by 3 bases and 7 bases, with 7 bases remaining between them.